This T cell receptor (beta chain) stems from a study of T cell responses to AZD1222 COVID-19 vaccine. Study-wide results and limits: Clonal diversity may have been underestimated, and the donors were mostly white British, with more females than males. Only six individuals given AZD1222 were seropositive at baseline.

Second-dose schedules of about 4 or about 12 weeks were combined. Sequencing was performed with immunoSEQ multiplex PCR; in TCRdb, only in-frame clones are kept and a portion is missing. Of roughly 18,000 clones listed, about three quarters were seen once; the top ten hold approximately 15%. This clone came up a few times. The antigen is undetermined. The CDR3 is made up of 14 amino acids. V dropped 5 bases and J dropped 0 bases, with 12 bases sitting between them. Per the germline V gene, CDR1 is SGHTS and CDR2 is YDEGEE. The TCR originated in an adult who received the AZD1222 COVID-19 vaccine. The source was peripheral blood, collected 28 days after the second AZD1222 dose. The rearrangement links TRBV5-8 to TRBJ2-7; TRBD1 is a possible D gene (7 bases). The CDR3 DNA reads as TGTGCCAGCAGGCGCAGGGGGGCCTCCTACGAGCAGTACTTC. Protein: CASRRRGASYEQYF.